This T cell receptor beta chain was found in a study of shared clonotypes between healthy human individuals. Method: immunoSEQ multiplex PCR; TCRdb's copy keeps in-frame clones and lacks some. The table lists approximately 1,500,000 clones, 95% to 99% of them singletons, with 0.45% in the top ten. In regard to this clone: Its target is not known.

Study-level results: Clonotypes shared by all four donors outscored non-shared clonotypes in generation probability. Generally, naive subsets came out with larger estimated richness than memory subsets.

This CDR3 has 13 residues. From germline, CDR1 is MNHEY and CDR2 SVGAGI. V lost 2 bases, J lost 8 bases, and 5 bases stayed unmatched. The study drew its donors from healthy HIV-negative adults without recent acute infections or vaccinations. Only Caucasian adults living in Nashville, Tennessee made up the donor group. The origin of this receptor is a man under 40 in good health. This sequence joins TRBV6-5 and TRBJ1-2, with 7 bases matching TRBD1. Sequenced material: naive CD4+ T cells sorted from blood. The subset denotes: CD45RA+ positively selected. CDR3 sequence reads: CASSYEGAQGYTF. CDR3 in DNA: TGTGCCAGCAGTTACGAGGGGGCACAAGGCTACACCTTC.